The 3 T cell receptor beta chains below come from one sample, sequenced in a study of patients and donors after allogeneic stem cell transplantation. In TCRdb, the RT-PCR reads were re-called with MiXCR into one record per CDR3 protein. The profile shows some 92,000 distinct CDR3 sequences, 45% to 50% of them singletons. The sample comprised blood, either unsorted or a sorted T cell fraction (not recorded which). The receptors shown here come from a human donor who was either an allogeneic HSCT recipient or a stem cell or donor lymphocyte infusion donor (not recorded which). It is not recorded whose cells these are; they may come from a transplant donor.

CDR3 amino acids: CASSTTGAKAYEQYF. The CDR3, as DNA: TGTGCCAGCTCCACCACTGGGGCAAAAGCCTACGAGCAGTACTTC. V gene TRBV18 combines with J gene TRBJ2-7; tentative D call: TRBD1 (5 bases). Germline CDR1 and CDR2: KGHSH and LQKENI. There are 15 residues in the CDR3. Trimming removed 6 bases from V and 2 bases from J, with 17 bases in between.

This chain joins TRBV5-1 and TRBJ1-2; tentatively, D is TRBD1 (5 bases). The CDR3 is 14 residues long. Trimming removed 7 bases from V and 6 bases from J, with 19 bases in between. Germline V gene data show CDR1 as SGHRS and CDR2 as YFSETQ. For the CDR3, the DNA is TGCGCCAGCTCTCCGCGCCAGGGTCCTGATGGCTACACCTTC. Translation: CASSPRQGPDGYTF.

The chain recombines TRBV7-9 with TRBJ1-4; possible D gene TRBD1, 5 bases. With 10 bases removed from V and 6 bases from J, the gap between germline ends came to 21 bases. This CDR3 has 15 amino acids. Germline-derived CDR1 and CDR2 are SEHNR and FQNEAQ (reference sequence). Written as DNA, the CDR3 is TGTGCCACCGACAACCGGGGCGGGGTCGATGAAAAACTGTTTTTT. Protein: CATDNRGGVDEKLFF. Combining the CDR3 with reference TRBV7-9 and TRBJ1-4 gives the whole variable domain DTGVSQNPRHKITKRGQNVTFRCDPISEHNRLYWYRQTLGQGPEFLTYFQNEAQLEKSRLLSDRFSAERPKGSFSTLEIQRTEQGDSAMYLCATDNRGGVDEKLFFGSGTQLSVL.